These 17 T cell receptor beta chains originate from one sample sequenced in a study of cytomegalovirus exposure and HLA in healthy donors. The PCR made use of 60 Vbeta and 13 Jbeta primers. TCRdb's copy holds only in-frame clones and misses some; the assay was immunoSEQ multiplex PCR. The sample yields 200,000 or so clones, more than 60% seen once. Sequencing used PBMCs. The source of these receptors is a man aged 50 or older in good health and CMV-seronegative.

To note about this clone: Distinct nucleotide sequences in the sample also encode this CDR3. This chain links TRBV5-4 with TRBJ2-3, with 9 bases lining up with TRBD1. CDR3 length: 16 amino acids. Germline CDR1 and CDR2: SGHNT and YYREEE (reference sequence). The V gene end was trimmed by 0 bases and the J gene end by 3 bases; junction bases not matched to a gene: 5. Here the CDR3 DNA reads TGTGCCAGCAGCTTGGGGGGAGGACAGGGGACAGATACGCAGTATTTT. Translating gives CASSLGGGQGTDTQYF.

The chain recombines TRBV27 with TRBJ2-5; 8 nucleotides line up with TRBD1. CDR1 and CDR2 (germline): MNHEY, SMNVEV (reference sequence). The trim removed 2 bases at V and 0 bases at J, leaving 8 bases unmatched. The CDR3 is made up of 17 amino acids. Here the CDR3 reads CASSLEAGGSYQETQYF. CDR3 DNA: TGTGCCAGCAGTTTAGAGGCAGGGGGCTCGTACCAAGAGACCCAGTACTTC.

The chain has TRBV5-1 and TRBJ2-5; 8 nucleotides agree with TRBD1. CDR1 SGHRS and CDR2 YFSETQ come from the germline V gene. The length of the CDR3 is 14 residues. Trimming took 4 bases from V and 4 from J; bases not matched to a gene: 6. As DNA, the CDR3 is TGCGCCAGCAGCCCGAGGCAGGGGGCAGAGACCCAGTACTTC. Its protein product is CASSPRQGAETQYF.

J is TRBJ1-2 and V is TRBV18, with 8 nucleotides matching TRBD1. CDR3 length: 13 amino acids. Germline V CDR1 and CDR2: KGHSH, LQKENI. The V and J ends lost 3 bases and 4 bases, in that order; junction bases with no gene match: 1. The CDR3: CASSPRGPYGYTF. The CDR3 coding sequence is TGTGCCAGCTCACCCAGGGGGCCCTATGGCTACACCTTC.

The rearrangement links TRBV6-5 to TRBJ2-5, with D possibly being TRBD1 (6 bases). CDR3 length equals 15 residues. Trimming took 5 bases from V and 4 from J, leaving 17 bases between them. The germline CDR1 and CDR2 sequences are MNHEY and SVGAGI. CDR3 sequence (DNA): TGTGCCAGCAGTCTTCGGACGAAAGGGGGAGAGACCCAGTACTTC. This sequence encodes CASSLRTKGGETQYF.

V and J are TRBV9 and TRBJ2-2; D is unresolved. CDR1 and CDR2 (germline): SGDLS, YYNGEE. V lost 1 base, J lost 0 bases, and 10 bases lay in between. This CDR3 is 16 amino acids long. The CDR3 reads CASSVSGSPNTGELFF. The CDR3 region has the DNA TGTGCCAGCAGCGTATCCGGGTCACCGAACACCGGGGAGCTGTTTTTT.

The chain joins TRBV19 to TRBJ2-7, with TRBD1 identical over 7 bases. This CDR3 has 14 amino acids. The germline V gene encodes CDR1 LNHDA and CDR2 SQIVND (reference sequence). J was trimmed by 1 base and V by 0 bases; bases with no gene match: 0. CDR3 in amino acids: CASSIEGQSYEQYF. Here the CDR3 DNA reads TGTGCCAGTAGTATAGAGGGACAGTCCTACGAGCAGTACTTC.

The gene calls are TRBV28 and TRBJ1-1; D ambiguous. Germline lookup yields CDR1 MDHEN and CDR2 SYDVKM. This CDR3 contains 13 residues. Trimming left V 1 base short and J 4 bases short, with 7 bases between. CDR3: CASSLYKITEAFF. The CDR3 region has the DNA TGTGCCAGCAGTTTATACAAGATCACTGAAGCTTTCTTT. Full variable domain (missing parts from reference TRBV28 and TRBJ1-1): DVKVTQSSRYLVKRTGEKVFLECVQDMDHENMFWYRQDPGLGLRLIYFSYDVKMKEKGDIPEGYSVSREKKERFSLILESASTNQTSMYLCASSLYKITEAFFGQGTRLTVV.

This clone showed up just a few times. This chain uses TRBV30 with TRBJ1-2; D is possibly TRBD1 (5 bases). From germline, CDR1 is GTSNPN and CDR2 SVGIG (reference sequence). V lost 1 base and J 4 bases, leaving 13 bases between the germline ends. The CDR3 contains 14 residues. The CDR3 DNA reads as TGTGCCTGGAGTGCGGGACTGGGAACCTATGGCTACACCTTC. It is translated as CAWSAGLGTYGYTF.

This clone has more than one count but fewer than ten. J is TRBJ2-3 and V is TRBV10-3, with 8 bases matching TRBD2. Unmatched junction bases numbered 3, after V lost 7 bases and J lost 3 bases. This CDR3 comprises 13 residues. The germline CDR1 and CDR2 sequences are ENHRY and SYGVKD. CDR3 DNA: TGTGCCATCACAGCGGGAGCGACAGATACGCAGTATTTT. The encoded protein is CAITAGATDTQYF.

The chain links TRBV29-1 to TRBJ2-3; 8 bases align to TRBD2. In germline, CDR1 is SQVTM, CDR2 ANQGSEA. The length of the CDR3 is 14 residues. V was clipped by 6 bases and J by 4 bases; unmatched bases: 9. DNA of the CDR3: TGCAGCGTCCTACTAGCGGTCGCCCCAGATACGCAGTATTTT. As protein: CSVLLAVAPDTQYF.

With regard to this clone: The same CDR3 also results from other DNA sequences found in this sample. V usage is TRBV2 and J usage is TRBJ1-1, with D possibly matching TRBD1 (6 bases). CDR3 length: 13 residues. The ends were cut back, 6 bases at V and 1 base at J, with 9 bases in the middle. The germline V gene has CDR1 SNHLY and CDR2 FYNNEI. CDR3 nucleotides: TGTGCCAGCAGCGAACAGGGGAACACTGAAGCTTTCTTT. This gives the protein CASSEQGNTEAFF.

The CDR3 nucleotides read TGTGCCAGCAGTTACTCGAAAGGAGGGGAAGCTTTCTTT. This gives the protein CASSYSKGGEAFF. The V and J genes are TRBV6-6 and TRBJ1-1; the D is unclear. The CDR3 sequence is 13 residues long. Germline V lookup: CDR1 MNHNY, CDR2 SVGAGI (reference sequence). V lost 0 bases, J lost 8 bases, and 10 bases lay in between.

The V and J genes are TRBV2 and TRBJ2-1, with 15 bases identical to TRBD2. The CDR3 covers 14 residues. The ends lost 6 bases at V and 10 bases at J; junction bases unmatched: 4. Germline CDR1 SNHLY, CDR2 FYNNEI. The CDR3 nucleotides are TGTGCCAGCAGATCGGGACTAGCGGGAGGAGAGCAGTTCTTC. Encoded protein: CASRSGLAGGEQFF.

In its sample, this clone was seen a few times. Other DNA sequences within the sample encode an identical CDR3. CDR3 nucleotide sequence: TGTGCTAGTGGTCCGCCGGTTCGCTACAATGAGCAGTTCTTC. This encodes CASGPPVRYNEQFF. The chain uses TRBV12-5 and TRBJ2-1; the D is unclear. Trimming left V 5 bases short and J 3 bases short, with 11 bases between. Germline CDR1 is LGHNT and CDR2 is FRNRAP. The CDR3 runs 14 residues.

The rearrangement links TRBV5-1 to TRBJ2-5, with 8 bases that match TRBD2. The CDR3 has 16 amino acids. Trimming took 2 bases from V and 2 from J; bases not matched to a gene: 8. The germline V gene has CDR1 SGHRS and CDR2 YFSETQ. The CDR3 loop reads CASSLREVAGQETQYF. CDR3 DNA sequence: TGCGCCAGCAGCTTACGGGAGGTAGCGGGGCAAGAGACCCAGTACTTC.

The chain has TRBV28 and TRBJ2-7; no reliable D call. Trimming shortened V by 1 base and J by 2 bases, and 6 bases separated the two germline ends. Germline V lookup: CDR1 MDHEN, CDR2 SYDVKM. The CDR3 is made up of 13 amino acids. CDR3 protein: CASSLSETYEQYF. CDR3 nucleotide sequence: TGTGCCAGCAGTTTATCCGAGACCTACGAGCAGTACTTC.